The 19 T cell receptor beta chains listed next were all sequenced from one sample in a study of blood T cell repertoires in COVID-19 (TCRdb year 2020). Libraries were constructed by the immunoSEQ multiplex PCR assay. TCRdb re-hosts the immuneACCESS table, in-frame sequences only. Its copies lack some clones; in the studies checked, an unresolved V gene accounts for under half of them, and the cause for the rest is not known. Present in this sample are about 300,000 clones, less than 85% of which were seen just once. The top ten hold over 1.1% of the sample. Sequenced material: peripheral blood. These receptors originate from a human donor with COVID-19, enrolled during active disease. The donor label of this sample is uncertain.

This chain links TRBV7-3 with TRBJ1-1; 8 nucleotides align to TRBD1. Per the germline V gene, CDR1 is SGHTA and CDR2 is FQGTGA. This CDR3 is 16 amino acids long. The V and J ends lost 4 bases and 1 base, in that order; junction bases with no gene match: 8. The CDR3 here is CASSSAAQGGNTEAFF. The CDR3 nucleotides read TGTGCCAGCAGCTCCGCCGCACAGGGGGGGAACACTGAAGCTTTCTTT.

The chain combines TRBV28 with TRBJ1-2, with TRBD1 as a possible D gene (5 bases). The V end was cut by 0 bases, the J end by 3 bases, with 14 bases between. The length of the CDR3 is 16 residues. CDR1 and CDR2 from the germline V gene are MDHEN and SYDVKM. The CDR3 loop is CASSLWGAGVDYGYTF. CDR3 in DNA: TGTGCCAGCAGTTTATGGGGCGCGGGGGTGGACTATGGCTACACCTTC.

This clone came up a few times. The chain uses TRBV5-1 and TRBJ1-1; 7 nucleotides line up with TRBD1. The length of the CDR3 is 12 residues. Germline CDR1 is SGHRS and CDR2 is YFSETQ. The V and J ends lost 4 bases and 8 bases, in that order; junction bases with no gene match: 5. The chain's CDR3 is CASSLDRVEAFF. The CDR3 DNA sequence: TGCGCCAGCAGCCTAGACAGGGTCGAAGCTTTCTTT.

This rearrangement joins TRBV25-1 to TRBJ1-2; a possible D gene is TRBD1 (6 bases). Trimming removed 1 base at V and 8 bases at J, with 20 bases between. Germline CDR1 reads MGHDK; CDR2 reads SYGVNS. This CDR3 is 16 amino acids long. CDR3 amino acids: CASSESSTGPGFGYTF. The CDR3 DNA reads as TGTGCCAGCAGTGAATCGTCGACAGGCCCCGGGTTCGGCTACACCTTC.

This chain uses TRBV19 with TRBJ1-2; 8 bases are shared with TRBD1. Germline trimming cut 5 bases from V and 10 bases from J; bases unmatched to any gene: 15. The CDR3 runs to 15 residues. Germline V lookup: CDR1 LNHDA, CDR2 SQIVND (reference sequence). CDR3 DNA: TGTGCCAGTAGTCCTCATGGACAGGGACCAAGCGTCTACACCTTC. Translating it yields CASSPHGQGPSVYTF. Together with reference TRBV19 and TRBJ1-2, the CDR3 gives the full variable domain: DGGITQSPKYLFRKEGQNVTLSCEQNLNHDAMYWYRQDPGQGLRLIYYSQIVNDFQKGDIAEGYSVSREKKESFPLTVTSAQKNPTAFYLCASSPHGQGPSVYTFGSGTRLTVV.

The CDR3, as DNA: TGTGCCAGTAGTACCTTTAGCGGGGGCGCGGGGGAGCAGTTCTTC. Amino acids: CASSTFSGGAGEQFF. V usage is TRBV19 and J usage is TRBJ2-1; 9 nucleotides match TRBD2. Germline-derived CDR1 and CDR2 are LNHDA and SQIVND (reference sequence). The CDR3 runs to 15 residues. The ends lost 4 bases at V and 10 bases at J; junction bases unmatched: 11.

The V and J genes are TRBV5-1 and TRBJ2-7; 10 bases match TRBD1. The V gene end was trimmed by 3 bases and the J gene end by 6 bases; junction bases not matched to a gene: 9. Germline loops: CDR1 SGHRS, CDR2 YFSETQ. The CDR3 has 15 residues. CDR3 loop: CASSSLPGQGTEQYF. CDR3 bases: TGCGCCAGCAGCTCGTTACCGGGACAGGGGACCGAGCAGTACTTC.

V is TRBV30 and J is TRBJ1-2; D uncertain. The germline CDR1 and CDR2 sequences are GTSNPN and SVGIG (reference sequence). V lost 1 base and J lost 4, with 13 bases in between. This CDR3 region has 14 residues. CDR3 nucleotides: TGTGCCTGGAGTGCCCGAACGGGTGTCTATGGCTACACCTTC. Translation: CAWSARTGVYGYTF.

The J gene is TRBJ2-1, the V gene TRBV10-3; 7 nucleotides match TRBD1. The CDR3 length is 14 residues. Unmatched junction bases numbered 1, after V lost 5 bases and J lost 0 bases. In germline, CDR1 is ENHRY, CDR2 SYGVKD. CDR3 residues: CAISRDSSYNEQFF. Here the CDR3 DNA reads TGTGCCATCAGTCGGGACAGCTCCTACAATGAGCAGTTCTTC.

This rearrangement joins TRBV12-3 or TRBV12-4 to TRBJ1-1; D perhaps matches TRBD1 (5 bases). With 11 bases removed from V and 0 bases from J, the gap between germline ends came to 10 bases. The CDR3 has 12 residues. This chain's CDR3 is CASDSLNTEAFF. The CDR3 DNA sequence: TGTGCCTCTGACAGCTTGAACACTGAAGCTTTCTTT.

The rearrangement uses TRBV4-3 and TRBJ2-4, with 13 nucleotides matching TRBD2. The CDR3 extends over 20 amino acids. V lost 1 base to trimming and J lost 1 base; unmatched junction nucleotides: 10. Germline V gene lookup returns CDR1 LGHNA and CDR2 YSLEER. DNA of the CDR3: TGCGCCAGCAGCCAAGGGCGGACTAGCGGGAGAAACCTGGCCAAAAACATTCAGTACTTC. Amino acid sequence: CASSQGRTSGRNLAKNIQYF.

This chain joins TRBV28 and TRBJ1-5, with D unresolved. The CDR3 runs to 14 residues. Germline CDR1 MDHEN, CDR2 SYDVKM. V gave up 4 bases and J gave up 0 bases, with 7 bases separating them. As DNA, the CDR3 is TGTGCCAGCAGTTGGCCTCCTAGCAATCAGCCCCAGCATTTT. It specifies CASSWPPSNQPQHF. The full variable domain, its missing parts supplied by reference TRBV28 and TRBJ1-5, is DVKVTQSSRYLVKRTGEKVFLECVQDMDHENMFWYRQDPGLGLRLIYFSYDVKMKEKGDIPEGYSVSREKKERFSLILESASTNQTSMYLCASSWPPSNQPQHFGDGTRLSIL.

The count of this clone is one. The rearrangement links TRBV9 to TRBJ2-5; D is unresolved. Germline CDR1 and CDR2: SGDLS and YYNGEE. V was shortened by 0 bases and J by 2 bases, with 14 bases between the two germline ends. The CDR3 length is 16 residues. The CDR3 spells CASSVGPAFPQETQYF. The CDR3, as DNA: TGTGCCAGCAGCGTAGGCCCAGCGTTCCCTCAAGAGACCCAGTACTTC.

V gene TRBV6-5 combines with J gene TRBJ1-4; TRBD1 matches at 9 bases. Germline trimming cut 5 bases from V and 11 bases from J; bases unmatched to any gene: 6. Germline lookup yields CDR1 MNHEY and CDR2 SVGAGI. The CDR3 length is 13 residues. Here the CDR3 DNA reads TGTGCCAGCAGTCCTGGGACAGGGAGGAAACTGTTTTTT. Protein: CASSPGTGRKLFF.

This clone was seen a few times. The V and J genes are TRBV5-1 and TRBJ2-5; 14 bases are shared with TRBD2. The CDR3 consists of 16 residues. Germline values: CDR1 SGHRS, CDR2 YFSETQ. With 3 bases clipped from V and 4 bases from J, the junction kept 5 bases outside the gene matches. CDR3 bases: TGCGCCAGCAGCTCCGGACTAGCGGGAGGTGGAGAGACCCAGTACTTC. This encodes CASSSGLAGGGETQYF. The variable domain in full, completed from reference TRBV5-1 and TRBJ2-5, reads KAGVTQTPRYLIKTRGQQVTLSCSPISGHRSVSWYQQTPGQGLQFLFEYFSETQRNKGNFPGRFSGRQFSNSRSEMNVSTLELGDSALYLCASSSGLAGGGETQYFGPGTRLLVL.

The V gene is TRBV7-8, the J gene TRBJ1-6; D remains ambiguous. V was trimmed by 7 bases and J by 13 bases, leaving 17 bases between them. CDR1 is SGHVS and CDR2 is FQNEAQ in the germline V gene. There are 13 residues in the CDR3. The CDR3 region is CASTTGNASPLHF. Written as DNA, the CDR3 is TGTGCCAGCACCACGGGGAACGCGTCCCCCCTCCACTTT.

The chain couples TRBV6-5 to TRBJ1-1; no firm D call. The CDR3 length is 12 residues. Germline V gives CDR1 MNHEY, CDR2 SVGAGI. The V gene lost 6 bases and the J gene lost 0 bases, with 5 bases spanning the gap. CDR3 nucleotides: TGTGCCAGCAGGGCCCTGAACACTGAAGCTTTCTTT. Protein product: CASRALNTEAFF.

The chain couples TRBV30 to TRBJ2-1, with 8 bases lining up with TRBD2. Germline CDR1 and CDR2: GTSNPN and SVGIG (reference sequence). The CDR3 is 14 residues long. The V gene end was trimmed by 5 bases and the J gene end by 7 bases; junction bases not matched to a gene: 10. CDR3: CAWEGRGGRNEQFF. For the CDR3, the DNA is TGTGCCTGGGAGGGCCGCGGGGGGAGGAATGAGCAGTTCTTC.

This chain joins TRBV4-2 and TRBJ1-5; TRBD1 matches at 8 bases. The CDR3 loop spans 15 amino acids. Trimming took 0 bases from V and 6 from J; bases not matched to a gene: 4. Germline CDR1 and CDR2: LGHNA and YNFKEQ. The CDR3 bases are TGTGCCAGCAGCCAAGATCAGGGGGCGGGTCAGCCCCAGCATTTT. Translated: CASSQDQGAGQPQHF.